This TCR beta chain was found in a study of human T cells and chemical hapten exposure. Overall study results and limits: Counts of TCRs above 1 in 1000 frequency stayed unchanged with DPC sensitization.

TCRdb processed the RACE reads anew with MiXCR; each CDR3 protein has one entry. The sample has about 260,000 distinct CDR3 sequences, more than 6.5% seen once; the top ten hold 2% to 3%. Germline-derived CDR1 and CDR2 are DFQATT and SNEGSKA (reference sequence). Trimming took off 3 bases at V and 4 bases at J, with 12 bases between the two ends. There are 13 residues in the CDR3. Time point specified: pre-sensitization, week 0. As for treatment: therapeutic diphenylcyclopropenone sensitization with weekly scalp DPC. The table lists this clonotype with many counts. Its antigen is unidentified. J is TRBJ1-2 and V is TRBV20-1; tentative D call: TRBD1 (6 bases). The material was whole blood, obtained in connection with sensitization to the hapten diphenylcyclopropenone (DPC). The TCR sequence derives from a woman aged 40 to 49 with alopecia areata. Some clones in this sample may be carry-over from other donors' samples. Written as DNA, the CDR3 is TGCAGTGCTAGGAGGGGACACTCCTATGGCTACACCTTC. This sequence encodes CSARRGHSYGYTF.